A selection of T cell receptor beta chains follows, all from one sample in a study of cytomegalovirus exposure and HLA in healthy donors. The table came from immunoSEQ multiplex PCR; TCRdb's copy has only in-frame clones and leaves some out. The sample has some 160,000 clones; roughly 84% are singletons. Sample: PBMCs. The receptors come from a woman aged 18-29 years in good health and CMV-seronegative. Both conserved end residues are part of each CDR3. A D gene is named only where the DNA matches it firmly. The size entry is marked missing in some rows and otherwise reads once, few, many or a size class.

clone_size d_call j_call v_call cdr3_length cdr3_nt cdr3_aa
NA NA TRBJ2-5 TRBV5-6 13 TGTGCCAGCAGCTTGGCGTACCAAGAGACCCAGTACTTC CASSLAYQETQYF
NA NA TRBJ2-7 TRBV28 16 TGTGCCAGCAGTTCCCCGTTGGAGGCGCACAGGGACGAGCAGTACTTC CASSSPLEAHRDEQYF
NA TRBD2 TRBJ2-5 TRBV6-1 15 TGTGCCAGCAGCGATCAGCGGGGTCGACAAGAGACCCAGTACTTC CASSDQRGRQETQYF
NA TRBD1 TRBJ2-5 TRBV5-8 17 TGTGCCAGCAGCTTGTGGGGACAGGGAACTTCTCAAGAGACCCAGTACTTC CASSLWGQGTSQETQYF
NA TRBD2 TRBJ2-3 TRBV5-1 16 TGCGCCAGCAGCTTGGCGCTAGCGGGGGGGTCAGATACGCAGTATTTT CASSLALAGGSDTQYF
few TRBD1 TRBJ1-1 TRBV4-1 18 TGCGCCAGCAGCCAAGAAAGGTGGGAGACAGGGGGGTTCACTGAAGCTTTCTTT CASSQERWETGGFTEAFF
NA NA TRBJ1-4 TRBV18 14 TGTGCCAGCTCCCACAGGAGCACTAATGAAAAACTGTTTTTT CASSHRSTNEKLFF
NA NA TRBJ2-3 TRBV9 11 TGTGCCAGCAGCGCCGTCGATACGCAGTATTTT CASSAVDTQYF
NA TRBD1 TRBJ1-1 TRBV5-1 15 TGCGCCAGCAGCTCTACAGGGGGTTTGAACACTGAAGCTTTCTTT CASSSTGGLNTEAFF
few TRBD1 TRBJ2-1 TRBV5-4 14 TGTGCCAGCATTAGGGACAGGGACTACAATGAGCAGTTCTTC CASIRDRDYNEQFF
NA NA TRBJ1-5 TRBV6-6 11 TGTGCCAGCAGTCAACAGGAATTCCAGCATTTT CASSQQEFQHF
NA TRBD1 TRBJ2-3 TRBV6-5 15 TGTGCCAGCAGCAACAGGGGGTTCAGCACAGATACGCAGTATTTT CASSNRGFSTDTQYF
NA TRBD1 TRBJ2-7 TRBV30 13 TGTGCCTGGAGTGCCGGGACAGGGGCCGAGCAGTACTTC CAWSAGTGAEQYF
NA TRBD2 TRBJ2-1 TRBV18 14 TGTGCCAGCTCCGGACTAGCGGGGGGTAATGAGCAGTTCTTC CASSGLAGGNEQFF
NA NA TRBJ2-6 TRBV4-2 18 TGTGCCAGCAGCCAAGATGGGCAGACCAGCTCTGGGGCCAACGTCCTGACTTTC CASSQDGQTSSGANVLTF
NA TRBD1 TRBJ2-2 TRBV4-1 17 TGCGCCAGCAGCCAAGGCCCGGGACAGGGGTACACCGGGGAGCTGTTTTTT CASSQGPGQGYTGELFF
NA NA TRBJ2-3 TRBV30 11 TGTGCCTGGACCTTCACAGATACGCAGTATTTT CAWTFTDTQYF
NA NA TRBJ2-3 TRBV4-1 16 TGCGCCAGCAGCGTCCGTCCCGGGACGGGGGTAGATACGCAGTATTTT CASSVRPGTGVDTQYF
NA TRBD2 TRBJ2-7 TRBV28 14 TGTGCCAGCGCAAAACTAGCGGGGGCTTACGAGCAGTACTTC CASAKLAGAYEQYF
NA NA TRBJ2-5 TRBV5-6 12 TGTGCCAGCAGTTTCGACAGGTTCGGCCAGTACTTC CASSFDRFGQYF
NA NA TRBJ1-2 TRBV5-1 15 TGCGCCAGCAGCCCCCTGGGGGGGGAGTCGGCTGTCTACACCTTC CASSPLGGESAVYTF
NA NA TRBJ1-3 TRBV10-1 13 TGCGCCAGCAGTCGGGACTCTGGAAACACCATATATTTT CASSRDSGNTIYF
few TRBD1 TRBJ2-3 TRBV9 14 TGTGCCAGCCGACAGGGAACTAGCACAGATACGCAGTATTTT CASRQGTSTDTQYF
NA NA TRBJ2-3 TRBV5-6 16 TGTGCCAGCAGCTCCACCGAACAGGGATCTCGGGATACGCAGTATTTT CASSSTEQGSRDTQYF
once NA TRBJ2-7 TRBV18 15 TGTGCCAGCTCACTCCCCGGTAGAGGCTCCTACGAGCAGTACTTC CASSLPGRGSYEQYF
NA NA TRBJ1-1 TRBV29-1 12 TGCAGCGTTGAAGTTTGGACAAGTGAAGCTTTCTTT CSVEVWTSEAFF
few NA TRBJ2-3 TRBV19 15 TGTGCCAGTAGTGGAACAGCTTTACCCACAGATACGCAGTATTTT CASSGTALPTDTQYF
NA TRBD2 TRBJ2-3 TRBV27 15 TGTGCCAGCAGTCAGCGCGGGGGTTCCACAGATACGCAGTATTTT CASSQRGGSTDTQYF
NA TRBD1 TRBJ1-4 TRBV4-1 15 TGCGCCAGTACTGTAACAGGGGAACTTGGAGAAAAACTGTTTTTT CASTVTGELGEKLFF
NA TRBD2 TRBJ2-2 TRBV29-1 15 TGCAGCGTAATCGTAGCGGGGGGATCGACCGGGGAGCTGTTTTTT CSVIVAGGSTGELFF
NA TRBD1 TRBJ2-1 TRBV6-5 14 TGTGCCAGCAGTTACGGGGACAGGGCCGATGAGCAGTTCTTC CASSYGDRADEQFF
NA TRBD1 TRBJ2-2 TRBV25-1 16 TGTGCCAGCAGTGGAAGGGGACAGGGGAGGACCGGGGAGCTGTTTTTT CASSGRGQGRTGELFF
few TRBD1 TRBJ2-3 TRBV30 15 TGTGCCTGGAGTGCCGGGACAGGGGCCACAGATACGCAGTATTTT CAWSAGTGATDTQYF
NA NA TRBJ1-5 TRBV5-1 15 TGCGCCAGCAGCTTGGATGGGGGCCATCATCAGCCCCAGCATTTT CASSLDGGHHQPQHF
NA TRBD2 TRBJ2-3 TRBV5-4 16 TGTGCCAGCAGCCCTCGACTAGCGGGGGTATCAGATACGCAGTATTTT CASSPRLAGVSDTQYF
once NA TRBJ1-2 TRBV28 16 TGTGCCAGCAGTTTCCCGATCCAGACAGAGAACTATGGCTACACCTTC CASSFPIQTENYGYTF
NA TRBD1 TRBJ1-6 TRBV27 18 TGTGCCAGCAGTAGAGACAGGGGGCTGAGCTCCTATAATTCACCCCTCCACTTT CASSRDRGLSSYNSPLHF
NA TRBD1 TRBJ1-4 TRBV19 14 TGTGCCAGTAATCGACAGGGCCGATATGAAAAACTGTTTTTT CASNRQGRYEKLFF
NA TRBD1 TRBJ2-2 TRBV6-6 15 TGTGCCAGCAGTACCGGACAGGGATACACCGGGGAGCTGTTTTTT CASSTGQGYTGELFF
NA NA TRBJ2-1 TRBV5-4 14 TGTGCCAGCAGCTCTACTCCTCCACAGGTTGGGCAGTTCTTC CASSSTPPQVGQFF
NA TRBD2 TRBJ2-5 TRBV7-2 13 TGTGCCAGCAGCCGAGCGGGGACAGAGACCCAGTACTTC CASSRAGTETQYF
once NA TRBJ2-1 TRBV7-7 13 TGTGCTAGCAGCTTAGCGCTGGGAGGTGAGCAGTTCTTC CASSLALGGEQFF
NA NA TRBJ2-7 TRBV7-6 14 TGTGCCAGCACTCCCGGGGGAAACTCCTACGAGCAGTACTTC CASTPGGNSYEQYF
NA NA TRBJ1-5 TRBV6-5 14 TGTGCCAGCAGTTACCGGGATAGCAATCAGCCCCAGCATTTT CASSYRDSNQPQHF
few NA TRBJ2-3 TRBV19 15 TGTGCCAGTAGTATAGTAGGGGGTAGCACAGATACGCAGTATTTT CASSIVGGSTDTQYF
few TRBD2 TRBJ2-1 TRBV10-3 16 TGTGCCATCAGTGAGTCTAGCGGGGGGACCTACAATGAGCAGTTCTTC CAISESSGGTYNEQFF
NA NA TRBJ1-2 TRBV7-2 14 TGTGCCAGCAGCTTAGGATCGGCAGGGGTGGGCTACACCTTC CASSLGSAGVGYTF
NA TRBD2 TRBJ2-1 TRBV19 15 TGTGCCAGTAGTATAGCGCTAGCGGGGGGGTTCCAGCAGTTCTTC CASSIALAGGFQQFF